This TCR beta chain was identified during a study of cytomegalovirus exposure and HLA in healthy donors. Findings and caveats of the study: Cytomegalovirus-associated status was assigned to approximately 160 TCR beta chains.

The CDR3 length is 13 residues. Germline CDR1 reads SGHTA; CDR2 reads FQGNSA. V dropped 1 base and J dropped 7 bases, with 10 bases sitting between them. As to this clone: The antigen is undetermined.

A multiplex PCR was run with 60 Vbeta primers and 13 Jbeta primers. Here immunoSEQ multiplex PCR was the method, and the copy in TCRdb shows in-frame clones only, minus some. The sample has roughly 92,000 clones, 75% to 90% seen once. The material sequenced was PBMCs. This TCR was recovered from a man in his forties or fifties in good health and CMV-seropositive. The chain couples TRBV7-2 to TRBJ1-2, with TRBD1 as a possible D gene (6 bases). CDR3 sequence (DNA): TGTGCCAGCAGCTTAGTGACAGGAGGTGGCTACACCTTC. Amino acids: CASSLVTGGGYTF.